This TCR beta chain derives from a study of regulatory T cells in long-lasting Graves disease. This clonotype was counted at least ten times. Assembly of TCR beta libraries relied on iRepertoire HTBI primers together with Arm-PCR of CDR3 regions. MiXCR was run by TCRdb on the multiplex PCR reads, yielding one entry per CDR3 protein. Among about 530,000 distinct CDR3 sequences listed, about 16% were seen once. Time point here: newly diagnosed GD, antithyroid drugs for less than 3 months. Generation of the TCR library employed RNA extracted from PBMCs. Germline V gene sequence: CDR1 GTSNPN, CDR2 SVGIG (reference sequence). Trimming cost V 4 bases and J 7 bases, with 10 bases left between them. This CDR3 spans 11 amino acids. These same records also appear under a second study, on T cells in Graves' hyperthyroidism and ophthalmopathy.

The receptor comes from a woman aged 35 to 60 with Graves disease. The sample in question was peripheral blood mononuclear cells (PBMCs), obtained at new diagnosis, from a patient treated with antithyroid drugs. The chain employs TRBV30 and TRBJ1-1; D is ambiguous. The CDR3 DNA follows: TGTGCCTGGAAACCTGGACGTGAAGCTTTCTTT. This sequence encodes CAWKPGREAFF.